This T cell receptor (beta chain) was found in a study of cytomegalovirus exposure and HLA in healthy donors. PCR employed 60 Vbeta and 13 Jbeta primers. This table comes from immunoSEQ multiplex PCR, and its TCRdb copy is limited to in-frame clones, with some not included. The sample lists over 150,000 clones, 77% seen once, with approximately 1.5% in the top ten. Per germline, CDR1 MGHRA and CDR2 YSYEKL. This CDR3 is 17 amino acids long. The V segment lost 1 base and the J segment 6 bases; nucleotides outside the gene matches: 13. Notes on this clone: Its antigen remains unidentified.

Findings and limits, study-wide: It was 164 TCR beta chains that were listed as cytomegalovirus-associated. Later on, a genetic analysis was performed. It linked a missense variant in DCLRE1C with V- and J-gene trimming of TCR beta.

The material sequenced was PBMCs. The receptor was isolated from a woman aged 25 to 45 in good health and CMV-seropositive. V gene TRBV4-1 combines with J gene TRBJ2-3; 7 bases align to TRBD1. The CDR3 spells CASSQVGTAAGGDTQYF. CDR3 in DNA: TGCGCCAGCAGCCAAGTCGGGACAGCGGCTGGTGGTGATACGCAGTATTTT.